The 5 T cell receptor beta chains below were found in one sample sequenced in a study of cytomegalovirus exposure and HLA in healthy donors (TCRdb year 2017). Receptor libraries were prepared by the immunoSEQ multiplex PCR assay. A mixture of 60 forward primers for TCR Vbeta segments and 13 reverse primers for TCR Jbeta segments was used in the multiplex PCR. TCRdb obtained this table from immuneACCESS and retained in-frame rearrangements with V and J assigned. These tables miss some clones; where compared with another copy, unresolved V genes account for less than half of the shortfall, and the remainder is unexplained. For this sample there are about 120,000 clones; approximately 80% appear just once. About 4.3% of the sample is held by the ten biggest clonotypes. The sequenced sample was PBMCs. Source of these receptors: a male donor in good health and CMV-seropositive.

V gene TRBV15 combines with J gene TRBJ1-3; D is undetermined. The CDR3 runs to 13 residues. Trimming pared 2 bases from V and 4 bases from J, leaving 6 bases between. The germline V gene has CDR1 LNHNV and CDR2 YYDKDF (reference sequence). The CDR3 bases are TGTGCCACCAGCAGATCGCGAGGAAACACCATATATTTT. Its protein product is CATSRSRGNTIYF.

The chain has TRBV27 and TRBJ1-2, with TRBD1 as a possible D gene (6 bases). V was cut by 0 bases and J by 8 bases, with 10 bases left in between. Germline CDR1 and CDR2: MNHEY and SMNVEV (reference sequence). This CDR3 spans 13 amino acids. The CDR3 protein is CASSLSGALGYTF. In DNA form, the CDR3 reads TGTGCCAGCAGTTTATCGGGGGCGCTAGGCTACACCTTC.

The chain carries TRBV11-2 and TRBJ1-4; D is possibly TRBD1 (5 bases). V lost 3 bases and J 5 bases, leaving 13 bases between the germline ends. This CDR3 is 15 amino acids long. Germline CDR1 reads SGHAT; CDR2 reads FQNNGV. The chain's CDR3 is CASSFSGGSNEKLFF. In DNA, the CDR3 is TGTGCCAGCAGCTTTTCCGGGGGGAGCAATGAAAAACTGTTTTTT.

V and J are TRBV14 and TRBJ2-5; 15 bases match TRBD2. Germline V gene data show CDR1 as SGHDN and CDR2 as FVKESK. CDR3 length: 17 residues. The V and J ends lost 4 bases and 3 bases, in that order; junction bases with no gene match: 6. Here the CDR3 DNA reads TGTGCCAGCAGCCCCGGGACTAGCGGGGGGCCCAAAGAGACCCAGTACTTC. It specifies CASSPGTSGGPKETQYF.

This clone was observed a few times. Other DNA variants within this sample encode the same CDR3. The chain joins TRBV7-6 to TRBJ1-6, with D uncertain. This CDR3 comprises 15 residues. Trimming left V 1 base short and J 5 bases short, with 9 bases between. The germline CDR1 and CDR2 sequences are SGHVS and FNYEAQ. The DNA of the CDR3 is TGTGCCAGCAGCTTAGGGCCAGGTGATAATTCACCCCTCCACTTT. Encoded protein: CASSLGPGDNSPLHF. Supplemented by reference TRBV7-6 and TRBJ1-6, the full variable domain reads GAGVSQSPRYKVTKRGQDVALRCDPISGHVSLYWYRQALGQGPEFLTYFNYEAQQDKSGLPNDRFSAERPEGSISTLTIQRTEQRDSAMYRCASSLGPGDNSPLHFGNGTRLTVT.